What follows are 13 T cell receptor beta chains derived from one specimen sequenced in a study of T cells in Graves' hyperthyroidism and ophthalmopathy. RNA transcripts served as the template for amplifying TCR beta CDR3 regions. With the HTBI primer set, the TCR CDR3 went through a first round of RT-PCR. Via MiXCR, TCRdb re-called the multiplex PCR reads, giving one row per CDR3 protein. The profile shows around 300,000 distinct CDR3 sequences, roughly 19% of them singletons. Sequencing used blood. The receptors come from a man in his fifties with Graves' ophthalmopathy.

The genes are TRBV28 and TRBJ1-2; D is unclear. The V gene's germline CDR1 is MDHEN and CDR2 SYDVKM. CDR3 length: 15 amino acids. V lost 2 bases to trimming and J lost 5 bases, with 15 bases between them. CDR3 sequence (DNA): TGTGCCAGCAGTTTACTTCCGCCCCCTCTATATGGCTACACCTTC. Its protein is CASSLLPPPLYGYTF.

This clonotype occurred a few times. The chain recombines TRBV15 with TRBJ1-5, with 9 bases that match TRBD1. The CDR3 totals 15 residues. V lost 5 bases, J lost 7 bases, and 9 bases stayed unmatched. Germline CDR1 is LNHNV and CDR2 is YYDKDF (reference sequence). This chain's CDR3 is CATSPRTGAVQPQHF. Written as DNA, the CDR3 is TGTGCCACCAGCCCACGGACAGGGGCTGTGCAGCCCCAGCATTTT.

In its sample, this clonotype was seen many times. This rearrangement joins TRBV11-3 to TRBJ2-7, with D possibly TRBD1 on 5 matching bases. This CDR3 comprises 15 residues. CDR1 and CDR2 from the germline V gene are SGHNT and YENEEA. Trimming removed 5 bases from V and 2 bases from J, with 16 bases in between. The CDR3 is CASSPLQGRPYEQYF. DNA of the CDR3: TGTGCCAGCAGCCCCCTGCAGGGTAGACCCTACGAGCAGTACTTC.

This clonotype was recorded at least ten times. The chain couples TRBV5-1 to TRBJ2-2; no firm D call. Germline CDR1 and CDR2: SGHRS and YFSETQ. Trimming pared 4 bases from V and 3 bases from J, leaving 10 bases between. This CDR3 region has 14 residues. This CDR3 is CASSAGPYTGELFF. The CDR3 DNA follows: TGCGCCAGCAGCGCCGGCCCGTACACCGGGGAGCTGTTTTTT. The full variable domain, its missing parts supplied by reference TRBV5-1 and TRBJ2-2, is KAGVTQTPRYLIKTRGQQVTLSCSPISGHRSVSWYQQTPGQGLQFLFEYFSETQRNKGNFPGRFSGRQFSNSRSEMNVSTLELGDSALYLCASSAGPYTGELFFGEGSRLTVL.

This clonotype was detected a few times. This chain uses TRBV2 with TRBJ2-2; tentative D call: TRBD2 (6 bases). V shed 0 bases and J shed 7 bases, with 21 bases lying between them. The V gene's germline CDR1 is SNHLY and CDR2 FYNNEI. CDR3 length equals 18 residues. The CDR3 here is CASSEAGARERGHGELFF. The CDR3 DNA follows: TGTGCCAGCAGTGAAGCTGGGGCACGGGAGAGGGGTCACGGGGAGCTGTTTTTT.

The V call is TRBV7-6, the J call TRBJ2-5; unclear D gene. V shed 4 bases and J shed 0 bases, with 12 bases lying between them. The CDR3 is 15 residues long. CDR1 is SGHVS and CDR2 is FNYEAQ in the germline V gene. CDR3 amino acids: CASSSFVGYQETQYF. CDR3 bases: TGTGCCAGCAGCTCCTTCGTGGGGTACCAAGAGACCCAGTACTTC.

The V and J genes are TRBV20-1 and TRBJ2-1, with 8 bases lining up with TRBD2. The CDR3 is 16 amino acids. CDR1 DFQATT and CDR2 SNEGSKA come from the germline V gene (reference sequence). The V segment lost 3 bases and the J segment 2 bases; nucleotides outside the gene matches: 9. The CDR3 is CSARDPSAGAYNEQFF. The CDR3 region has the DNA TGCAGTGCTAGGGATCCTTCAGCGGGAGCCTACAATGAGCAGTTCTTC.

In its sample, this clonotype was seen a few times. The rearrangement links TRBV19 to TRBJ2-2; 9 bases are a match to TRBD1. V was clipped by 2 bases and J by 2 bases; unmatched bases: 6. The CDR3 spans 17 residues. CDR1 is LNHDA, CDR2 SQIVND, per germline (reference sequence). CDR3 sequence reads: CASSIPLGQGNTGELFF. In DNA, the CDR3 is TGTGCCAGTAGTATACCGTTGGGACAGGGCAACACCGGGGAGCTGTTTTTT.

This clonotype was counted at least ten times. The V and J genes are TRBV11-2 and TRBJ2-3; D remains unclear. The CDR3 has 16 residues. CDR1 and CDR2 (germline): SGHAT, FQNNGV. Between the trimmed V and J ends, which lost 2 bases and 2 bases, there was a span of 14 bases. The CDR3 nucleotides read TGTGCCAGCAGCTTACTTTCCGCGGCTCTCACAGATACGCAGTATTTT. It encodes CASSLLSAALTDTQYF.

This chain uses TRBV20-1 with TRBJ2-1; 11 nucleotides line up with TRBD2. The germline gives CDR1 DFQATT, CDR2 SNEGSKA (reference sequence). Trimming at V came to 4 bases and at J to 12 bases, leaving 14 bases not matched to a gene. The CDR3 covers 15 residues. CDR3 loop: CSATLELAGVCGQFF. The DNA of the CDR3 is TGCAGTGCTACCCTGGAACTAGCGGGAGTGTGCGGGCAGTTCTTC.

The rearrangement links TRBV19 to TRBJ2-1; TRBD2 agrees at 10 bases. The CDR3 spans 16 residues. In germline, CDR1 is LNHDA, CDR2 SQIVND (reference sequence). J was trimmed by 10 bases and V by 0 bases; bases with no gene match: 9. The CDR3 DNA sequence: TGTGCCAGTAGTATAGATTTAAGCGGGAGGGCCGTAGAGCAGTTCTTC. It codes for CASSIDLSGRAVEQFF.

This clonotype was found many times. The V and J genes are TRBV3-1 and TRBJ2-3; D uncertain. The germline gives CDR1 LGHDT, CDR2 YNNKEL (reference sequence). The CDR3 totals 14 residues. V shed 1 base and J shed 0 bases, with 5 bases lying between them. CDR3 region: CASSQGPSTDTQYF. CDR3 DNA: TGTGCCAGCAGCCAAGGTCCTAGCACAGATACGCAGTATTTT.

This clonotype was picked up many times. This chain uses TRBV20-1 with TRBJ2-1; 8 bases match TRBD2. Germline CDR1 is DFQATT and CDR2 is SNEGSKA (reference sequence). The CDR3 length is 17 residues. Trimming at V came to 3 bases and at J to 0 bases, leaving 10 bases not matched to a gene. This CDR3 reads CSARRPSGWPSYNEQFF. In nucleotides, the CDR3 is TGCAGTGCTAGGCGACCTAGCGGGTGGCCCTCCTACAATGAGCAGTTCTTC.